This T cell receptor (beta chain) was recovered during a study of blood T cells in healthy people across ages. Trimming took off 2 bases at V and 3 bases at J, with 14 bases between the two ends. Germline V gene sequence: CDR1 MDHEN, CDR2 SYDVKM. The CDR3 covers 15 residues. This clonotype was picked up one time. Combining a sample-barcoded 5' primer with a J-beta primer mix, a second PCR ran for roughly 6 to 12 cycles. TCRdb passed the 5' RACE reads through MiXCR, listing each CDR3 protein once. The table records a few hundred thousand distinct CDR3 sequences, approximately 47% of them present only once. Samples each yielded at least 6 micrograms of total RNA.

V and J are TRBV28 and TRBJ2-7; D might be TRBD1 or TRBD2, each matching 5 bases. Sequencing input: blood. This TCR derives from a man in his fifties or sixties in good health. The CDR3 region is CASSLPRGRYYEQYF. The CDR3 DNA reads TGTGCCAGCAGTTTACCGAGGGGCCGATACTACGAGCAGTACTTC.